This T cell receptor (beta chain) was documented in a study of blood T cells in healthy people across ages. Study observations and caveats: PBMCs left unsorted prevented a conclusive naive versus antigen-experienced comparison.

This clonotype was counted many times. Its target is unknown. Trimming removed 4 bases from V and 4 bases from J; junction bases left unmatched: 2. Germline V CDR1 and CDR2: SGHKS, YYEKEE (reference sequence). The CDR3 contains 12 residues. A sample-barcoded 5' primer and a J-beta primer mix were used in a second PCR of roughly 6 to 11 cycles. Each cDNA molecule, via a template-switch adaptor with 12 random nucleotides, was tagged. From the 5' RACE reads, TCRdb called clonotypes with MiXCR, one entry per CDR3 protein. The repertoire holds hundreds of thousands of distinct CDR3 sequences, with more than 45% as singletons.

The sample comprised blood. The clonotype comes from a young man in good health. The chain joins TRBV5-5 to TRBJ2-7, with 7 positions matching TRBD1. Written as DNA, the CDR3 is TGTGCCAGCAGCCAACAGGGGTACGAGCAGTACTTC. This translates into CASSQQGYEQYF.